The clone carrying this T cell receptor (beta chain) was seen repeatedly, ten times or more. Molecular barcoding with unique molecular identifiers was used for the TCRbeta library. TCRdb independently ran MiXCR on the PCR reads; one entry per CDR3 protein. The sample includes some 600,000 distinct CDR3 sequences, 16% of them seen just once. The sample originates from a study of T-cell reconstitution after alpha-beta-depleted transplantation in children. The sequencing here drew on PBMCs from the stem cell graft donor, taken from the stem cell graft. This clonotype originated in a human donor who donated a stem cell graft to a child with acute myeloid leukemia.

This CDR3 reads CASTHLAGGNNEQFF. The CDR3 DNA follows: TGTGCCAGCACCCACCTAGCGGGGGGCAACAATGAGCAGTTCTTC. The chain recombines TRBV27 with TRBJ2-1; the match to TRBD2 covers 11 bases. This CDR3 spans 15 amino acids. V lost 7 bases, J lost 5 bases, and 7 bases stayed unmatched. In germline, CDR1 is MNHEY, CDR2 SMNVEV (reference sequence).